A selection of T cell receptor beta chains follows, all from one sample in a study of control samples from healthy donors and cancer patients. Data came from immunoSEQ multiplex PCR; TCRdb stores just in-frame clones and leaves some out. The sample shows about 82,000 clones, 70% to 90% of them seen only once. Sequenced input: blood. The receptors were gathered from a man aged 45 to 65 in good health. Each CDR3 is given with its conserved first and last residue. The D gene is left open where the match is weak. Size values are once, few and many counts, or a class for expanded clones, and some rows have none.

>TRBJ2-1|TRBV18|.|once
CASSPDRYNEQFF
TGTGCCAGCTCACCCGACAGGTACAATGAGCAGTTCTTC
>TRBJ1-3|TRBV12-5|.|.
CASASWRGGSGNTIYF
TGTGCTAGTGCCTCCTGGAGGGGGGGTTCTGGAAACACCATATATTTT
>TRBJ1-2|TRBV24-1|.|.
CATSDFEGTGYTF
TGTGCCACCAGTGATTTTGAGGGTACTGGCTACACCTTC
>TRBJ1-6|TRBV6-2/TRBV6-3|TRBD1|.
CASSYPGQGVNSPLHF
TGTGCCAGCAGTTACCCCGGACAGGGGGTAAATTCACCCCTCCACTTT
>TRBJ2-7|TRBV18|.|.
CASSLESYEQYF
TGTGCCAGCTCATTAGAGTCCTACGAGCAGTACTTC
>TRBJ2-3|TRBV24-1|.|once
CATSESRRVGDTQYF
TGTGCCACCAGTGAAAGTCGGAGGGTAGGAGATACGCAGTATTTT
>TRBJ1-5|TRBV28|.|.
CASSPLSNQPQHF
TGTGCCAGCAGTCCCCTGAGCAATCAGCCCCAGCATTTT
>TRBJ1-5|TRBV12-3/TRBV12-4|.|.
CASSTILDQPQHF
TGTGCCAGCAGTACGATCCTTGATCAGCCCCAGCATTTT
>TRBJ2-3|TRBV4-2|TRBD2|.
CASSLSGGRGGTDTQYF
TGTGCCAGCAGCCTTTCGGGGGGGAGAGGAGGCACAGATACGCAGTATTTT
>TRBJ1-1|TRBV18|.|.
CASSPPGSLNTEAFF
TGTGCCAGCTCACCACCGGGCAGTCTGAACACTGAAGCTTTCTTT
>TRBJ1-1|TRBV6-5|.|.
CASSYSEARHTEAFF
TGTGCCAGCAGTTACTCGGAGGCCCGGCACACTGAAGCTTTCTTT
>TRBJ1-3|TRBV24-1|.|.
CATSDSRGSGNTIYF
TGTGCCACCAGTGATTCCAGGGGCTCTGGAAACACCATATATTTT
>TRBJ1-1|TRBV10-3|TRBD1|.
CAISGGQGGYTEAFF
TGTGCCATCAGTGGCGGACAGGGAGGTTACACTGAAGCTTTCTTT
>TRBJ1-6|TRBV14|TRBD1|.
CASSRTGRSYNSPLHF
TGTGCCAGCAGCCGGACAGGGAGGTCCTATAATTCACCCCTCCACTTT
>TRBJ1-3|TRBV9|.|.
CASSVGGTIFSGNTIYF
TGTGCCAGCAGCGTAGGTGGGACAATTTTCTCTGGAAACACCATATATTTT
>TRBJ2-3|TRBV5-1|.|.
CASSLAGDRPTDTQYF
TGCGCCAGCAGCTTGGCCGGCGACAGGCCAACAGATACGCAGTATTTT
>TRBJ2-7|TRBV5-1|.|.
CAGSFQGWTYEQYF
TGCGCCGGCAGCTTTCAGGGGTGGACCTACGAGCAGTACTTC